This T cell receptor beta chain stems from a study of blood T cell repertoires in COVID-19. Study context: Both acute and convalescent COVID-19 samples were obtained from the United States, Italy and Spain. In each case, the material was cDNA or gDNA derived from T cells, B-cell-depleted T cells, or PBMCs.

Only a few counts were recorded for this clone. Symptom resolution, clearance, or two negative PCRs marked the recovered donors of Cohort 3. Original analysis: Estimates of nucleated cell counts were drawn from the amplification of reference gene primers. Only in-frame clones appear in the TCRdb table, and some are missing; sequencing was by immunoSEQ multiplex PCR. V and J calls and clone size come straight from that table; D and trimming were deduced from the DNA. The sample yields around 200,000 clones, 85% to 90% seen once. The specimen sequenced was PBMCs or T cells enriched from blood (not recorded which). The clonotype was recovered from a man aged 25 to 40 who had recovered from COVID-19.

The CDR3 reads CASSFLGQGNEAFF. The DNA of the CDR3 is TGTGCCAGCAGTTTCCTCGGACAGGGTAATGAAGCTTTCTTT. This sequence joins TRBV27 and TRBJ1-1; TRBD1 matches 8 bases. The CDR3 totals 14 residues. V shed 3 bases and J 7 bases; nucleotides not matched to a gene: 7. Germline CDR1 MNHEY, CDR2 SMNVEV (reference sequence).